This TCR beta chain was profiled in a study of T cell responses to AZD1222 COVID-19 vaccine. Concerning this clone itself: Antigen specificity is unknown.

General study results and limits: After the peak T cell response, and only then, were repertoires sampled. Spike was spanned by vaccine-associated CD4 TCRs, with dominance at 160-218 and 743-854.

Germline V gene lookup returns CDR1 MGHDK and CDR2 SYGVNS. Between the trimmed V and J ends, which lost 4 bases and 2 bases, there was a span of 11 bases. The CDR3 extends over 15 amino acids. The method was immunoSEQ multiplex PCR; TCRdb's version includes in-frame clones alone and lacks a portion of them. In the table there are approximately 130,000 clones, approximately 85% of which are singletons. The TCR sequence derives from an adult in good health. This material consisted of peripheral blood, taken on day 0 of AZD1222 vaccination. V is TRBV25-1 and J is TRBJ1-4, with D uncertain. CDR3 in amino acids: CASSARTLTNEKLFF. CDR3 DNA: TGTGCCAGCAGTGCCCGAACGTTGACTAATGAAAAACTGTTTTTT.